This entry features one T cell receptor (beta chain) sequence. This clonotype was counted ten times or more. Its antigen remains undetermined. The input lacks base qualities; no much larger clone sits a single base away. CDR1 is given as DFQATT and CDR2 as SNEGSKA, both from the germline V gene (reference sequence). The CDR3, cysteine through phenylalanine, is 12 amino acids long. This entry keeps only the CDR3 DNA: 36 bases, framed from base 1. V is cut by 6 bases and J by 4 bases, and the space between the germline ends is 10 bases. This sample was sequenced with an Illumina HiSeq 2500. TCRs were amplified with Phusion for approximately 19 PCR cycles using a constant-region primer together with the adapter attached to the V primers. The isolated mRNA was amplified using the MessageAmp II aRNA Amplification Kit, with in vitro transcription performed for 15 to 20 hours at 37 degrees C. mRNA for TCR sequencing was isolated with the Dynabeads mRNA DIRECT Purification Kit. Indexed Illumina adapters were added in a second roughly 23-cycle Phusion PCR, and the resulting products were purified with AMPure XP beads. The paper's data handling went like this. Using custom Perl scripts, TCR sequences that encoded the same protein were pooled, out-of-frame sequences were dropped, and the abundance of each clonotype was calculated. Any TCR sequence backed by just one read was left out of the analysis. Shannon entropy, Gini index, clonality, richness, and the frequency of TCRs shared between repertoires were included as repertoire metrics. The public reads were reanalyzed by TCRdb: fastp trimming at Q25, MiXCR alignment, in-frame beta chains only. Each entry merges the rows of one CDR3 protein and shows their most common DNA and genes. For this entry, the V and J calls and clone size follow TCRdb and not the study's own pipeline. The sample data list under 60,000 distinct CDR3 sequences, and 33% of these were observed just once. The ten largest clones take up approximately 8% of the sample.

The sample originates from a study of low-dose radiotherapy and immunotherapy resistance in tumors (dated by TCRdb to 2022 to 2024). In terms of the full investigation: Cohort 1 received 0.5 Gy per fraction every 2 weeks, with a prescribed total PTV dose of 6.5 Gy. Cohort 2 received 1 Gy per fraction every two weeks, with a total of 13 Gy over 26 weeks. Patients were given nivolumab as a 240 mg flat dose every two weeks and ipilimumab at 1 mg/kg every six weeks, with both drugs delivered intravenously. Cyclophosphamide 200 mg/m2 was given intravenously every two weeks, one day before each radiation and immunotherapy administration. Starting on cycle 1 day 1, patients took 300 mg of aspirin by mouth once a day for four cycles. Superscript III and a set of TRAV- and TRBV-specific primers were used to synthesize first-strand cDNA, so that both TCRalpha and TCRbeta chains were covered. Trial participants were not randomized into treatment groups. The translational analysis covered eight patients: three from the first dose cohort and the first five from the second dose cohort.

The label giving this sample's time point can be read as: after trial treatment. The treatment or condition label, read with the paper, signifies: LDRT plus nivolumab, ipilimumab, low-dose cyclophosphamide and aspirin (RACIN trial). Donors were enrolled in RACIN, a single-arm phase I dose-escalation trial in which nivolumab, ipilimumab, aspirin, low-dose cyclophosphamide and low-dose radiotherapy were combined. Patients were eligible if they had advanced solid tumors that were TIL-negative. The sequenced sample was PBMCs, obtained after low-dose radiotherapy plus immunotherapy. This clonotype originated in a male donor with rectosigmoid adenocarcinoma. The rearranged segments are TRBV20-1 and TRBJ2-1; a tentative D call is TRBD2 (5 bases match). The CDR3 sequence is CSAGAEYNEQFF. The bases are TGCAGTGCAGGAGCGGAGTACAATGAGCAGTTCTTC.